One and the same sample provided the 20 T cell receptor beta chains below, sequenced in a study of CD8 T cells in Susac syndrome. A quantity of about 0.5 to 1 ug RNA underwent reverse transcription using random hexamers. One entry per CDR3 protein results from TCRdb running MiXCR on the immunoSEQ multiplex PCR reads. This table holds 150,000 to 200,000 distinct CDR3 sequences, around nine tenths found once. Sequencing input: CD4+ T cells from PBMCs. These receptors came from a human donor with Susac syndrome.

The rearrangement uses TRBV5-1 and TRBJ2-1; 11 nucleotides line up with TRBD2. Per germline, CDR1 SGHRS and CDR2 YFSETQ. There are 20 residues in the CDR3. After removal of 4 bases from V and 6 bases from J, the junction contained 21 bases not matched to a gene. The CDR3 spells CASSLMPTSGSSGGSNEQFF. CDR3 in DNA: TGCGCCAGCAGCCTAATGCCAACTAGCGGGAGTAGTGGGGGCTCCAATGAGCAGTTCTTC.

The gene calls are TRBV10-3 and TRBJ1-2; D gene unclear. V was trimmed by 1 base and J by 2 bases, leaving 2 bases between them. The CDR3 has 12 amino acids. From germline, CDR1 is ENHRY and CDR2 SYGVKD. CDR3 in DNA: TGTGCCATCAGTGAGTTGAACTATGGCTACACCTTC. Translating gives CAISELNYGYTF.

The chain couples TRBV18 to TRBJ2-7; D might be TRBD1 (7 bases). CDR3 size: 15 residues. Germline V gene data show CDR1 as KGHSH and CDR2 as LQKENI. V lost 2 bases and J lost 4, with 15 bases in between. CDR3 protein: CASSPAGQYLYEQYF. CDR3 nucleotide sequence: TGTGCCAGCTCACCAGCGGGACAGTACCTTTACGAGCAGTACTTC.

The rearrangement links TRBV3-1 to TRBJ1-1; D not resolved. The germline V gene encodes CDR1 LGHDT and CDR2 YNNKEL (reference sequence). CDR3 length: 12 amino acids. Trimming took 0 bases from V and 5 from J, leaving 4 bases between them. The CDR3, as DNA: TGTGCCAGCAGCCAAGAATGGACTGAAGCTTTCTTT. Amino acids: CASSQEWTEAFF.

V and J are TRBV18 and TRBJ2-7; weak D call: TRBD1 (6 bases). Germline CDR1 and CDR2: KGHSH and LQKENI. The CDR3 is made up of 14 amino acids. V lost 4 bases and J 2 bases, leaving 12 bases between the germline ends. The CDR3 sequence: CASSLRTDTYEQYF. CDR3 sequence (DNA): TGTGCCAGCTCACTACGGACAGATACCTACGAGCAGTACTTC.

V gene TRBV6-6 combines with J gene TRBJ2-7; 8 bases fit TRBD2. J gave up 6 bases and V 5 bases, and 3 bases lay outside the gene matches. CDR3 length: 12 amino acids. From germline, CDR1 is MNHNY and CDR2 SVGAGI (reference sequence). CDR3 sequence reads: CASSPTSGEQYF. The DNA for the CDR3 is TGTGCCAGCAGTCCCACTAGCGGCGAGCAGTACTTC.

V and J are TRBV20-1 and TRBJ2-3; 9 bases line up with TRBD2. Germline loops: CDR1 DFQATT, CDR2 SNEGSKA (reference sequence). V lost 4 bases to trimming and J lost 2 bases; unmatched junction nucleotides: 10. The length of the CDR3 is 16 residues. Written as DNA, the CDR3 is TGCAGTGCTATAATCGGGACTAGCTTGAACACAGATACGCAGTATTTT. Translated: CSAIIGTSLNTDTQYF.

The J gene is TRBJ2-3, the V gene TRBV18; no clear D. CDR1 and CDR2 from the germline V gene are KGHSH and LQKENI. With 1 base removed from V and 0 bases from J, the gap between germline ends came to 8 bases. The CDR3 has 15 amino acids. For the CDR3, the DNA is TGTGCCAGCTCACCACAAGGATCTAGCACAGATACGCAGTATTTT. Translating it yields CASSPQGSSTDTQYF.

J is TRBJ2-5 and V is TRBV3-1; TRBD1 might be the D (5 bases). CDR3 length: 13 residues. From germline, CDR1 is LGHDT and CDR2 YNNKEL (reference sequence). This chain's CDR3 is CAVQGNDQETQYF. The CDR3, as DNA: TGTGCGGTGCAGGGAAACGACCAAGAGACCCAGTACTTC.

The V gene is TRBV2, the J gene TRBJ2-6, with unresolved D. This CDR3 has 16 residues. Germline values: CDR1 SNHLY, CDR2 FYNNEI. V was cut by 1 base and J by 0 bases, with 7 bases left in between. The CDR3 coding sequence is TGTGCCAGCAGTGAAGTTGTAGGCTCTGGGGCCAACGTCCTGACTTTC. Translating it yields CASSEVVGSGANVLTF.

The rearrangement uses TRBV30 and TRBJ1-1, with 7 bases fitting TRBD1. The V gene end was trimmed by 3 bases and the J gene end by 3 bases; junction bases not matched to a gene: 4. The CDR3 has 13 amino acids. The germline V gene has CDR1 GTSNPN and CDR2 SVGIG (reference sequence). As DNA, the CDR3 is TGTGCCTGGAGCGGACAGGATGACACTGAAGCTTTCTTT. Translating gives CAWSGQDDTEAFF.

The rearrangement links TRBV20-1 to TRBJ1-1, with D perhaps TRBD1 (5 bases). The ends were cut back, 3 bases at V and 5 bases at J, with 13 bases in the middle. Germline values: CDR1 DFQATT, CDR2 SNEGSKA (reference sequence). The CDR3 is 13 amino acids. CDR3 sequence: CSASIRGITEAFF. The CDR3, as DNA: TGCAGTGCTAGTATTAGGGGTATTACTGAAGCTTTCTTT.

The rearrangement joins TRBV6-5 to TRBJ1-2, with a possible D match to TRBD1 (5 bases). This CDR3 comprises 15 residues. The germline V and J ends were trimmed by 0 bases and 4 bases, with 12 bases remaining between them. Germline CDR1 MNHEY, CDR2 SVGAGI. CDR3 residues: CASSYSLAGGYGYTF. The CDR3 DNA sequence: TGTGCCAGCAGTTACTCCTTGGCGGGGGGCTATGGCTACACCTTC.

The rearrangement joins TRBV5-1 to TRBJ2-3, with D possibly being TRBD2 (5 bases). Germline V CDR1 and CDR2: SGHRS, YFSETQ. The CDR3 runs 16 residues. Deletions cut 4 bases from V and 5 bases from J, with 20 bases between. In nucleotides, the CDR3 is TGCGCCAGCAGCCCACACCTAGCCGTCAAGGGAGATACGCAGTATTTT. Residues: CASSPHLAVKGDTQYF. The variable domain in full, with the rest retrieved from reference TRBV5-1 and TRBJ2-3, is KAGVTQTPRYLIKTRGQQVTLSCSPISGHRSVSWYQQTPGQGLQFLFEYFSETQRNKGNFPGRFSGRQFSNSRSEMNVSTLELGDSALYLCASSPHLAVKGDTQYFGPGTRLTVL.

The rearrangement uses TRBV29-1 and TRBJ1-1; TRBD1 agrees at 11 bases. The CDR3 consists of 12 residues. V lost 3 bases and J lost 11; bases outside the gene matches: 5. Per the germline V gene, CDR1 is SQVTM and CDR2 is ANQGSEA. The CDR3 loop is CSVDWTGGYAFF. The CDR3 DNA sequence: TGCAGCGTTGATTGGACAGGGGGCTACGCTTTCTTT.

Only one count was recorded for this clonotype. This chain joins TRBV5-1 and TRBJ1-5; no firm D call. Germline CDR1 reads SGHRS; CDR2 reads YFSETQ. The CDR3 is made up of 13 amino acids. V lost 4 bases and J lost 5, with 10 bases in between. For the CDR3, the DNA is TGCGCCAGCAGCGAACGGGCCGATCAGCCCCAGCATTTT. It codes for CASSERADQPQHF.

The V call is TRBV30, the J call TRBJ2-7; D is perhaps TRBD1 (5 bases). Germline-derived CDR1 and CDR2 are GTSNPN and SVGIG (reference sequence). The CDR3 extends over 12 amino acids. The germline V and J ends were trimmed by 3 bases and 0 bases, with 6 bases remaining between them. This CDR3 is CAWRGVSYEQYF. The DNA of the CDR3 is TGTGCCTGGAGAGGGGTCTCCTACGAGCAGTACTTC.

The rearrangement joins TRBV2 to TRBJ2-2; TRBD2 matches 14 bases. The V gene's germline CDR1 is SNHLY and CDR2 FYNNEI. After removal of 6 bases from V and 8 bases from J, the junction contained 8 bases not matched to a gene. The CDR3 extends over 16 amino acids. The CDR3 loop reads CASRGTGLAGVGELFF. The CDR3 bases are TGTGCCAGCAGGGGTACGGGACTAGCGGGAGTGGGGGAGCTGTTTTTT.

The rearrangement uses TRBV28 and TRBJ1-2; D is uncertain. The V end was cut by 10 bases, the J end by 4 bases, with 22 bases between. Germline CDR1 and CDR2: MDHEN and SYDVKM. The CDR3 runs to 15 residues. CDR3 sequence: CATYRVLQYRYGYTF. CDR3 bases: TGTGCCACCTATAGGGTGCTGCAATATCGCTATGGCTACACCTTC.

This rearrangement joins TRBV9 to TRBJ2-2, with 7 bases matching TRBD2. Germline trimming cut 5 bases from V and 2 bases from J; bases unmatched to any gene: 9. Germline V gene data show CDR1 as SGDLS and CDR2 as YYNGEE. This CDR3 is 16 amino acids long. In DNA form, the CDR3 reads TGTGCCAGCAGGAACGGGCTAGCGGTAAACACCGGGGAGCTGTTTTTT. It specifies CASRNGLAVNTGELFF.